This T cell receptor (beta chain) came from a study of beta chain features in type 1 diabetes. The germline V and J ends were trimmed by 6 bases and 4 bases, with 15 bases remaining between them. This CDR3 has 14 amino acids. Germline V gives CDR1 SGHAT, CDR2 FQNNGV. The sample holds a few counts of this clone. No antigen is known for it. Study-wide results and caveats: TCRB CDR3s from Type 1 diabetes patients were moderately but significantly shorter in all four CD4+ subsets.

The authors reverse transcribed all of the isolated RNA, so sequencing captured expressed TCRB transcripts. Only in-frame clones appear in the TCRdb table, and some are missing; sequencing was by immunoSEQ multiplex PCR. The sample lists under 900,000 clones; about 17% were seen once. The gene calls are TRBV11-2 and TRBJ1-1; possible D gene TRBD1, 6 bases. This TCR was recovered from a woman between 18 and 29 years old in good health. The sequencing input was naive CD4+ T cells from blood. CDR3 loop: CASRSPRGGTEAFF. DNA for the CDR3: TGTGCCAGCAGAAGCCCCAGGGGAGGCACTGAAGCTTTCTTT.